The text below deals with one T cell receptor (beta chain). PCR amplification relied on 60 Vbeta primers (plus 13 Jbeta primers). Repertoires were generated with immunoSEQ multiplex PCR, while TCRdb's copy carries only in-frame clones and drops some. The profile shows approximately 150,000 clones, 80% to 85% of them singletons. These data come from a study of cytomegalovirus exposure and HLA in healthy donors. This CDR3 region has 14 residues. V lost 0 bases and J 2 bases, leaving 7 bases between the germline ends. Looked up from germline, CDR1 is SGHNT and CDR2 is YENEEA. What was sequenced was PBMCs. This sequence was found in a human donor in good health. This chain links TRBV11-3 with TRBJ2-5; D unclear. The CDR3 region has the DNA TGTGCCAGCAGCTTAGATCCGTTTCAAGAGACCCAGTACTTC. Residues: CASSLDPFQETQYF. Drawing the rest from reference TRBV11-3 and TRBJ2-5, the complete variable domain is EAGVVQSPRYKIIEKKQPVAFWCNPISGHNTLYWYLQNLGQGPELLIRYENEEAVDDSQLPKDRFSAERLKGVDSTLKIQPAELGDSAVYLCASSLDPFQETQYFGPGTRLLVL.